The next 9 T cell receptor beta chains were all read from a single sample in a study of breast tumors, draining lymph nodes, adjacent tissues. The lymph nodes were axillary draining lymph nodes from breast cancer patients. TCRdb independently ran MiXCR on the multiplex PCR reads; one entry per CDR3 protein. The sample has approximately 180,000 distinct CDR3 sequences, around 33% seen once; the top ten hold less than 4%. Material for sequencing was axillary lymph node tissue. These receptors all come from a female donor with breast cancer. Some clones in this sample may be carry-over from other donors' samples.

Notes on this clonotype: One end of the junction fails to match germline, which may point to a read error. The chain joins TRBV7-2 to TRBJ2-2; either TRBD1 or TRBD2 may supply D (5 bases each). CDR1 and CDR2 (germline): SGHTA, FQGNSA. The CDR3 runs to 15 residues. The CDR3 coding sequence is TGTGCCAGCAGCTTAGACCCTTTCGGCGTAGGGGAGCTGCTTTTT. Translating gives CASSLDPFGVGELLF.

With respect to this clonotype: This sequence may be a read error, since a much larger clone differs from it by one base. The genes are TRBV19 and TRBJ2-7, with TRBD2 as a possible D gene (5 bases). Germline V gives CDR1 LNHDA, CDR2 SQIVND (reference sequence). The CDR3 consists of 17 residues. As DNA, the CDR3 is TGTGCCAGTAGGGCAAGTAGCGCGAAAGCCCTCCCCTACGAGCAGTCCTTC. Amino acid sequence: CASRASSAKALPYEQSF.

This clonotype has ten or more counts. This chain links TRBV5-8 with TRBJ2-6; 7 bases agree with TRBD1. The length of the CDR3 is 16 residues. Germline values: CDR1 SGHTS, CDR2 YDEGEE. J gave up 2 bases and V 1 base, and 3 bases lay outside the gene matches. This chain's CDR3 is CASSLTGVPGANVLTF. The DNA for the CDR3 is TGTGCCAGCAGCTTGACAGGGGTCCCTGGGGCCAACGTCCTGACTTTC.

The chain carries TRBV6-1 and TRBJ1-1; perhaps TRBD1 as D (5 bases). V dropped 3 bases and J dropped 3 bases, with 11 bases sitting between them. Germline lookup yields CDR1 MNHNS and CDR2 SASEGT. The CDR3 is 14 residues long. This chain's CDR3 is CASSDGAGYTEAFF. The CDR3 nucleotides are TGTGCCAGCAGTGACGGGGCAGGGTACACTGAAGCTTTCTTT.

This clonotype was detected ten times or more. This chain links TRBV4-1 with TRBJ2-3, with D perhaps given as TRBD1 or TRBD2 (5 bases each). Per the germline V gene, CDR1 is MGHRA and CDR2 is YSYEKL. CDR3 size: 14 residues. Trimming cost V 1 base and J 9 bases, with 14 bases left between them. The DNA of the CDR3 is TGCGCCAGCAGCCAAGTCTTGCCTCGGGACACGCAGTATTTT. As protein: CASSQVLPRDTQYF.

About this clonotype itself: The germline gene is not matched at one end of the junction; a read error may be the cause. The V call is TRBV14, the J call TRBJ2-3; 12 bases are shared with TRBD2. The CDR3 length is 17 residues. Germline loops: CDR1 SGHDN, CDR2 FVKESK. As DNA, the CDR3 is TGTGCCAGCAGCCAAAGAGGACTAGCGGGAATCACAGATACGCGGCATTTT. This translates into CASSQRGLAGITDTRHF.

This clonotype was seen ten or more times. The chain combines TRBV7-2 with TRBJ2-1, with D tentatively TRBD2 (6 bases). The germline V gene has CDR1 SGHTA and CDR2 FQGNSA. V gave up 4 bases and J gave up 8 bases, with 15 bases separating them. The CDR3 has 14 amino acids. The CDR3 protein is CASSSGLGLHEQFF. CDR3 bases: TGTGCCAGCAGCTCGGGACTGGGGCTCCATGAGCAGTTCTTC.

The V call is TRBV24-1, the J call TRBJ2-1, with no clear D. This CDR3 contains 13 residues. The germline CDR1 and CDR2 sequences are KGHDR and SFDVKD. V was trimmed by 4 bases and J by 7 bases, leaving 10 bases between them. DNA of the CDR3: TGTGCCACCAGTGACTCTGACGAGAATGAGCAGTTCTTC. This encodes CATSDSDENEQFF.

The chain is built from TRBV7-3 and TRBJ1-2; TRBD1 is a possible D gene (5 bases). V lost 5 bases to trimming and J lost 12 bases, with 16 bases between them. CDR3 size: 12 residues. Germline V lookup: CDR1 SGHTA, CDR2 FQGTGA. The CDR3 loop reads CASSAQGGGNTF. The CDR3 coding sequence is TGTGCCAGCAGCGCGCAGGGAGGTGGAAACACCTTC. Full variable domain (remainder filled in from reference TRBV7-3 and TRBJ1-2): GAGVSQTPSNKVTEKGKYVELRCDPISGHTALYWYRQSLGQGPEFLIYFQGTGAADDSGLPNDRFFAVRPEGSVSTLKIQRTERGDSAVYLCASSAQGGGNTFGSGTRLTVV.